This passage covers 17 T cell receptor beta chains from one sample sequenced in a study of T cell repertoires in cytomegalovirus infection. Their specific antigens are unknown. TCRdb redid the calling of the reads with MiXCR, one entry per CDR3 protein. The profile shows approximately 910,000 distinct CDR3 sequences, roughly 31% of them singletons. The material was cultured CD8+ T cells from PBMCs, obtained from culture after CMV antigen stimulation. These receptors came from a human donor in good health (CMV status not recorded). Some clones in this sample may be carry-over from other donors' samples.

This clonotype was observed a single time. The chain carries TRBV4-1 and TRBJ2-7, with a weak D call TRBD1 (5 bases). The V and J ends lost 0 bases and 0 bases respectively, with 15 bases between them. This CDR3 has 17 amino acids. Germline values: CDR1 MGHRA, CDR2 YSYEKL. CDR3 in DNA: TGCGCCAGCAGCCAAGATCCGGCAGGGCTGAGCTCCTACGAGCAGTACTTC. It codes for CASSQDPAGLSSYEQYF.

A word on this clonotype: A single base separates this from a much larger clone, so it may be a read error. V usage is TRBV7-6 and J usage is TRBJ2-5; TRBD1 agrees at 10 bases. The V gene's germline CDR1 is SGHVS and CDR2 FNYEAQ. The CDR3 covers 16 residues. The CDR3 bases are TGTGCCAGCAGATCTCCGGGACAGGGGTACCAAGAGACCCAGTGCTTC. Translated: CASRSPGQGYQETQCF.

This clonotype was seen only a few times. The CDR3 is CATGGRARTNEKLFF. CDR3 DNA: TGTGCCACCGGGGGGAGGGCGCGAACTAATGAAAAACTGTTTTTT. The chain uses TRBV15 and TRBJ1-4; tentative D call: TRBD1 (5 bases). V lost 8 bases to trimming and J lost 1 base, with 14 bases between them. The CDR3 is 15 amino acids. Germline loops: CDR1 LNHNV, CDR2 YYDKDF (reference sequence).

The chain couples TRBV15 to TRBJ2-3; no clear D. The germline V gene encodes CDR1 LNHNV and CDR2 YYDKDF (reference sequence). The CDR3 extends over 12 amino acids. Trimming removed 1 base at V and 6 bases at J, with 5 bases between. The CDR3 region is CATSRGYDTQYF. The CDR3 coding sequence is TGTGCCACCAGCAGAGGGTACGATACGCAGTATTTT.

This CDR3 is CASTSLAEETQYF. The CDR3, as DNA: TGTGCCAGCACCTCACTAGCGGAAGAGACCCAGTACTTC. The chain links TRBV5-8 to TRBJ2-5; 8 positions match TRBD2. CDR1 and CDR2 (germline): SGHTS, YDEGEE. The J segment lost 3 bases and the V segment lost 6 bases, leaving 4 bases of the junction unmatched. This CDR3 spans 13 amino acids.

This clonotype was recorded only once. It may be a read error: a sequence one base away is much more abundant. This sequence joins TRBV7-6 and TRBJ2-7; D gene unclear. The germline CDR1 and CDR2 sequences are SGHVS and FNYEAQ. The V end was cut by 1 base, the J end by 0 bases, with 10 bases between. CDR3 size: 15 residues. The CDR3 is CASSLELGISYEQYF. The CDR3 region has the DNA TGTGCCAGCAGCTTAGAACTGGGGATCTCCTACGAGCAGTACTTC. The full variable domain, completed using reference TRBV7-6 and TRBJ2-7, is GAGVSQSPRYKVTKRGQDVALRCDPISGHVSLYWYRQALGQGPEFLTYFNYEAQQDKSGLPNDRFSAERPEGSISTLTIQRTEQRDSAMYRCASSLELGISYEQYFGPGTRLTVT.

The chain is built from TRBV6-2 or TRBV6-3 and TRBJ2-6; a possible D gene is TRBD1 (6 bases). This CDR3 has 13 amino acids. CDR1 and CDR2 from the germline V gene are MNHEY and SVGEGT. Trimming left V 10 bases short and J 4 bases short, with 11 bases between. The CDR3 loop is CAIKGVGANVLTF. CDR3 DNA: TGTGCCATCAAGGGGGTCGGGGCCAACGTCCTGACTTTC.

This clonotype occurred many times. V is TRBV7-9 and J is TRBJ2-3; weak D call: TRBD1 (5 bases). The CDR3 loop spans 15 amino acids. Trimming pared 0 bases from V and 1 base from J, leaving 8 bases between. CDR1 is SEHNR, CDR2 FQNEAQ, per germline (reference sequence). CDR3 bases: TGTGCCAGCAGCTTAGCGGGGCGTCGCACAGATACGCAGTATTTT. Translating gives CASSLAGRRTDTQYF.

The chain combines TRBV24-1 with TRBJ1-1; 10 bases align to TRBD1. The V and J ends lost 4 bases and 1 base, in that order; junction bases with no gene match: 8. The CDR3 spans 17 residues. Germline lookup yields CDR1 KGHDR and CDR2 SFDVKD. The chain's CDR3 is CATSEGGTGAKNTEAFF. The DNA for the CDR3 is TGTGCCACCAGTGAAGGAGGGACAGGGGCGAAGAACACTGAAGCTTTCTTT.

This sequence joins TRBV7-6 and TRBJ2-3; the D gene is possibly TRBD2 (6 bases). The V gene lost 1 base and the J gene lost 9 bases, with 11 bases spanning the gap. Germline V gene lookup returns CDR1 SGHVS and CDR2 FNYEAQ. This CDR3 has 13 residues. The DNA of the CDR3 is TGTGCCAGCAGCTTAGGAGCGGGCCGGACGCAGTATTTT. Translation gives CASSLGAGRTQYF.

In its sample, this clonotype was seen a few times. This chain connects TRBV7-8 to TRBJ2-7; D might be TRBD1 (5 bases). The CDR3 has 14 amino acids. Trimming left V 5 bases short and J 6 bases short, with 17 bases between. Germline-derived CDR1 and CDR2 are SGHVS and FQNEAQ. DNA of the CDR3: TGTGCCAGCAGCACCCGGACATCCAAGGGCGAGCAGTACGTC. As protein: CASSTRTSKGEQYV.

This chain uses TRBV10-3 with TRBJ2-3, with TRBD2 identical over 7 bases. Germline trimming cut 5 bases from V and 0 bases from J; bases unmatched to any gene: 2. Germline V gene data show CDR1 as ENHRY and CDR2 as SYGVKD. The length of the CDR3 is 14 residues. CDR3 region: CAISPGGSTDTQYF. Written as DNA, the CDR3 is TGTGCCATCAGTCCGGGGGGAAGCACAGATACGCAGTATTTT.

This clonotype was observed many times. The chain carries TRBV7-2 and TRBJ1-2; D gene uncertain. Trimming left V 8 bases short and J 5 bases short, with 15 bases between. CDR1 and CDR2 (germline): SGHTA, FQGNSA. CDR3 length: 13 residues. CDR3 sequence (DNA): TGTGCCAGCCTCACGACGGAACTATATGGCTACACCTTC. Amino acids: CASLTTELYGYTF.

Only a few counts were recorded for this clonotype. The CDR3 coding sequence is TGTGCCAGCAGTTACGATCAATCCACAGATACGCAGTATTTT. This encodes CASSYDQSTDTQYF. V usage is TRBV6-2 or TRBV6-3 and J usage is TRBJ2-3; no firm D call. V was cut by 2 bases and J by 2 bases, with 8 bases left in between. Germline CDR1 MNHEY, CDR2 SVGEGT. The CDR3 covers 14 residues.

This clonotype was detected only a few times. V and J are TRBV14 and TRBJ1-1; maybe TRBD1 (6 bases). Germline lookup yields CDR1 SGHDN and CDR2 FVKESK. This CDR3 spans 14 amino acids. Deletions cut 0 bases from V and 6 bases from J, with 11 bases between. The DNA for the CDR3 is TGTGCCAGCAGCCAAGAACCGGGGGGCTCTGAAGCTTTCTTT. Protein sequence: CASSQEPGGSEAFF.

This clonotype was seen a handful of times. The rearrangement uses TRBV6-4 and TRBJ1-2; TRBD1 might be the D (6 bases). Germline loops: CDR1 MRHNA, CDR2 SNTAGT. V was clipped by 0 bases and J by 13 bases, with 18 bases between them. The CDR3 totals 14 residues. Here the CDR3 reads CASSDSATGRLRTF. The CDR3 bases are TGTGCCAGCAGTGACTCGGCCACAGGGAGGCTTCGCACCTTC.

In this sample, this clonotype turned up a few times. The rearrangement uses TRBV6-6 and TRBJ2-3; 13 nucleotides align to TRBD2. The CDR3 length is 18 residues. The trim removed 2 bases at V and 3 bases at J, leaving 8 bases unmatched. The germline gives CDR1 MNHNY, CDR2 SVGAGI (reference sequence). The DNA of the CDR3 is TGTGCCAGCAGTTACAACCTCGGACTAGCGGGGGAAACAGATACGCAGTATTTT. It codes for CASSYNLGLAGETDTQYF.